A selection of T cell receptor beta chains follows, all from one sample in a study of Ad26.COV2.S vaccination and SARS-CoV-2 variants. Only in-frame clones appear in the TCRdb table, and some are missing; sequencing was by immunoSEQ multiplex PCR. The table has around 320,000 clones, about 85% seen once. Sequenced here: peripheral blood, sampled in a trial of Ad26.COV2.S vaccine versus placebo. The receptors come from a person aged 18-60 years who received the Ad26.COV2.S COVID-19 vaccine or a placebo. The CDR3 runs from the conserved cysteine through the conserved F or W. The order of the fields is CDR3 length, D gene, V gene, J gene, clone size, CDR3 protein, CDR3 DNA. The D gene is left open where the match is weak. Not all rows give a size; the values are once, few, many and, for expanded clones, a class.

15	NA	TRBV3-1/TRBV3-2	TRBJ1-4	NA	CASSPYRAEGEKLFF	TGTGCCAGCAGCCCGTACAGGGCAGAAGGGGAAAAACTGTTTTTT
15	TRBD1	TRBV4-2	TRBJ2-7	few	CASSQADRVVYEQYF	TGTGCCAGCAGCCAAGCGGACAGGGTAGTCTACGAGCAGTACTTC
15	NA	TRBV7-2	TRBJ1-3	NA	CASSLRGSSGNTIYF	TGTGCCAGCAGCTTACGGGGGAGCTCTGGAAACACCATATATTTT
15	TRBD1	TRBV6-5	TRBJ2-2	NA	CASSPDRGNTGELFF	TGTGCCAGCAGTCCGGACAGGGGAAACACCGGGGAGCTGTTTTTT
12	NA	TRBV18	TRBJ1-1	NA	CASSPLGGGAFF	TGTGCCAGCTCACCATTGGGAGGGGGAGCTTTCTTT
11	TRBD2	TRBV20-1	TRBJ2-3	NA	CSASSGPTQYF	TGCAGTGCTTCTAGCGGGCCTACGCAGTATTTT
17	TRBD1	TRBV7-9	TRBJ2-3	NA	CASSLGFTGVSTDTQYF	TGTGCCAGCAGCTTAGGGTTTACAGGGGTGAGCACAGATACGCAGTATTTT
13	NA	TRBV5-4	TRBJ1-2	NA	CASSLEPGYGYTF	TGTGCCAGCAGCTTGGAGCCGGGCTATGGCTACACCTTC
15	NA	TRBV18	TRBJ1-5	NA	CASSPRRYSNQPQHF	TGTGCCAGCTCACCCAGACGGTATAGCAATCAGCCCCAGCATTTT
16	NA	TRBV7-9	TRBJ1-3	few	CASSLASSNSGNTIYF	TGTGCCAGCAGCTTAGCTAGCTCTAACTCTGGAAACACCATATATTTT
15	NA	TRBV6-5	TRBJ1-5	NA	CASRDFDRYNQPQHF	TGTGCCAGCAGGGATTTTGACAGGTACAATCAGCCCCAGCATTTT
17	NA	TRBV7-6	TRBJ2-1	NA	CASSLDGTSSSYNEQFF	TGTGCCAGCAGCTTAGACGGGACGTCAAGCTCCTACAATGAGCAGTTCTTC
16	NA	TRBV28	TRBJ2-7	NA	CASSSPRNTLRYEQYF	TGTGCCAGCAGCTCCCCAAGAAATACCCTCCGCTACGAGCAGTACTTC
19	TRBD1	TRBV4-1	TRBJ2-6	NA	CASSQPIDRGYTGANVLTF	TGCGCCAGCAGCCAGCCAATAGACAGGGGTTATACTGGGGCCAACGTCCTGACTTTC
15	NA	TRBV7-9	TRBJ2-3	NA	CASSFPGVSTDTQYF	TGTGCCAGCAGCTTCCCGGGGGTTAGCACAGATACGCAGTATTTT
15	TRBD2	TRBV4-2	TRBJ2-2	NA	CASSHSGGATGELFF	TGTGCCAGCAGCCATAGCGGGGGGGCCACCGGGGAGCTGTTTTTT
14	NA	TRBV28	TRBJ2-3	NA	CASRAGHFTDTQYF	TGTGCCAGCAGGGCGGGACACTTCACAGATACGCAGTATTTT
14	NA	TRBV6-1	TRBJ1-4	NA	CASSERQINEKLFF	TGTGCCAGCAGTGAACGGCAGATTAATGAAAAACTGTTTTTT
14	NA	TRBV10-3	TRBJ1-4	NA	CAISESGRNEKLFF	TGTGCCATCAGTGAGTCAGGAAGGAATGAAAAACTGTTTTTT
16	NA	TRBV5-4	TRBJ2-7	NA	CASSLAGGPYSREQYF	TGTGCCAGCAGCTTGGCCGGGGGACCCTATTCTCGCGAGCAGTACTTC
13	NA	TRBV12-3/TRBV12-4	TRBJ1-3	NA	CASRQSSGNTIYF	TGTGCCAGCAGACAGAGCTCTGGAAACACCATATATTTT
18	TRBD2	TRBV6-2/TRBV6-3	TRBJ2-1	few	CASSLIRDYRLSYNEQFF	TGTGCCAGCAGTCTAATCCGGGACTATCGTCTTTCCTACAATGAGCAGTTCTTC
14	TRBD1	TRBV5-4	TRBJ2-7	once	CASSWGQGAREQYF	TGTGCCAGCAGCTGGGGACAGGGGGCGCGCGAGCAGTACTTC
15	NA	TRBV6-5	TRBJ2-5	NA	CANQRRQGRGETQYF	TGTGCCAACCAACGAAGGCAGGGGCGCGGGGAGACCCAGTACTTC
15	TRBD2	TRBV19	TRBJ2-3	NA	CASSLASGATDTQYF	TGTGCCAGTAGTCTGGCTAGCGGGGCCACAGATACGCAGTATTTT
17	TRBD2	TRBV3-1/TRBV3-2	TRBJ2-3	NA	CASSDTSGGDLGNTQYF	TGTGCCAGCAGCGATACTAGCGGCGGGGATTTGGGAAATACGCAGTATTTT
14	NA	TRBV3-1/TRBV3-2	TRBJ1-2	NA	CASSPRPEDYGYTF	TGTGCCAGCAGCCCTCGGCCTGAGGACTATGGCTACACCTTC
15	TRBD1	TRBV5-1	TRBJ2-4	NA	CASSLAWAGGNIQYF	TGCGCCAGCAGCTTGGCGTGGGCAGGGGGAAACATTCAGTACTTC